These 4 T cell receptor beta chains share one sample of origin, sequenced in a study of cytomegalovirus exposure and HLA in healthy donors. This PCR relied on a set of 60 Vbeta primers and 13 Jbeta primers. Profiled with immunoSEQ multiplex PCR; TCRdb holds only in-frame clones, not every one. The sample includes 100,000 or so clones, over 75% of them seen just once. The specimen sequenced was PBMCs. These receptors were obtained from a woman in her 40s in good health and CMV-seropositive.

The J gene is TRBJ2-3, the V gene TRBV5-1; 10 nucleotides match TRBD2. This CDR3 contains 17 residues. With V trimmed by 4 bases and J by 2 bases, 10 bases remained unmatched. The germline CDR1 and CDR2 sequences are SGHRS and YFSETQ. This CDR3 is CASSGLKGLASTDTQYF. CDR3 in DNA: TGCGCCAGCAGCGGACTGAAGGGACTAGCGTCCACAGATACGCAGTATTTT.

The V gene is TRBV15, the J gene TRBJ2-3; 9 bases are shared with TRBD1. Germline CDR1 LNHNV, CDR2 YYDKDF (reference sequence). The V segment lost 5 bases and the J segment 2 bases; nucleotides outside the gene matches: 11. The CDR3 runs to 17 residues. CDR3 residues: CATSPHRDRVYTDTQYF. CDR3 coding DNA: TGTGCCACCAGCCCGCACCGGGACAGGGTCTACACAGATACGCAGTATTTT.

This clone was seen only once. The chain is built from TRBV19 and TRBJ1-2; unclear D gene. Germline CDR1 reads LNHDA; CDR2 reads SQIVND (reference sequence). The CDR3 is 13 residues long. V dropped 4 bases and J dropped 5 bases, with 11 bases sitting between them. The CDR3 DNA sequence: TGTGCCAGTAGTACTTTCCAAGAGTATGGCTACACCTTC. This sequence encodes CASSTFQEYGYTF.

The chain couples TRBV7-2 to TRBJ2-3; the match to TRBD2 covers 10 bases. V shed 5 bases and J 2 bases; nucleotides not matched to a gene: 7. The CDR3 loop spans 16 amino acids. Germline V lookup: CDR1 SGHTA, CDR2 FQGNSA. The CDR3 nucleotides are TGTGCCAGCAGCCCCCAAGCGGGAGGGACCACAGATACGCAGTATTTT. It yields the protein CASSPQAGGTTDTQYF.